The 2 T cell receptor beta chains in this list originate from one sample, sequenced in a study of Graves' ophthalmopathy and Graves' hyperthyroidism. Amplified TCR beta CDR3 regions were obtained using RNA transcripts as template. HTBI primers primed a first-round RT-PCR, and a second-round multiplex PCR followed. From the multiplex PCR reads, TCRdb called clonotypes with MiXCR, one entry per CDR3 protein. The sample consists of about 740,000 distinct CDR3 sequences, about 44% of them appearing once. The specimen was peripheral blood. The receptors derive from an adult man with Graves' ophthalmopathy.

V and J are TRBV19 and TRBJ1-4; D may be TRBD1 (6 bases). The CDR3 runs to 14 residues. CDR1 is LNHDA and CDR2 is SQIVND in the germline V gene (reference sequence). V dropped 10 bases and J dropped 1 base, with 13 bases sitting between them. CDR3: CATQGFGTNEKLFF. CDR3 nucleotide sequence: TGTGCCACTCAGGGGTTTGGAACTAATGAAAAACTGTTTTTT.

The J gene is TRBJ2-7, the V gene TRBV7-2; 9 bases match TRBD1. The CDR3 runs to 15 residues. Looked up from germline, CDR1 is SGHTA and CDR2 is FQGNSA. The V segment lost 9 bases and the J segment 2 bases; nucleotides outside the gene matches: 11. The CDR3 coding sequence is TGTGCCAGTAGACTTCTTGGGACAGGGCCCTACGAGCAGTACTTC. This encodes CASRLLGTGPYEQYF.